This is a list of T cell receptor beta chains from one sample in a study of CD8 T cells in ankylosing spondylitis. Each CDR3 protein gets one entry after TCRdb re-called the 5' RACE reads with MiXCR. The table has around 140,000 distinct CDR3 sequences, roughly an eighth seen once. Material: blood, either unsorted or a sorted T cell fraction (not recorded which). These TCRs come from a female donor with ankylosing spondylitis or in good health (not recorded which). The CDR3 runs from the conserved cysteine through the conserved F or W. The D gene is left open where the match is weak. Clone size is given for some rows only: seen once, a few or many times, or a class if the clone is expanded.

j_call cdr3_length d_call clone_size v_call cdr3_aa cdr3_nt
TRBJ2-5 17 TRBD1 many TRBV20-1 CSAGDRDSSSYQETQYF TGCAGTGCTGGGGACCGGGACAGTTCGTCGTACCAAGAGACCCAGTACTTC
TRBJ1-2 14 NA few TRBV20-1 CSASRSGAQDGYTF TGCAGTGCTAGCAGAAGCGGGGCGCAAGACGGCTACACCTTC
TRBJ2-1 12 NA NA TRBV27 CASSPSWGQQFF TGTGCCAGCAGTCCCTCCTGGGGTCAGCAGTTCTTC
TRBJ1-1 16 NA many TRBV15 CATSKGGLEMNTEAFF TGTGCCACCAGCAAAGGGGGTCTAGAAATGAACACTGAAGCTTTCTTT
TRBJ2-7 15 TRBD2 NA TRBV7-6 CASSSLAGASYEQYF TGTGCCAGCAGCTCTCTAGCGGGGGCCTCCTACGAGCAGTACTTC
TRBJ2-5 13 TRBD2 many TRBV20-1 CSARGTSPETQYF TGCAGTGCTAGAGGGACTAGCCCGGAGACCCAGTACTTC
TRBJ2-5 15 NA many TRBV5-1 CASSLAGARSETQYF TGCGCCAGCAGCTTGGCGGGGGCGCGCTCAGAGACCCAGTACTTC
TRBJ2-3 13 NA many TRBV28 CATQGGLTDTQYF TGTGCCACTCAAGGGGGGCTCACAGATACGCAGTATTTT
TRBJ2-3 22 TRBD2 many TRBV6-2/TRBV6-3 CASSPRTSGRARIFWSSDTQYF TGTGCCAGCAGTCCTCGGACTAGCGGGAGGGCCAGAATCTTTTGGAGTTCAGATACGCAGTATTTT
TRBJ1-3 16 NA many TRBV19 CASRIRGSNSGNTIYF TGTGCCAGTAGAATTAGGGGATCCAACTCTGGAAACACCATATATTTT
TRBJ2-3 14 NA NA TRBV7-2 CASSLGGGPDTQYF TGTGCCAGCAGCTTAGGTGGGGGCCCGGATACGCAGTATTTT
TRBJ2-1 20 TRBD1 few TRBV5-1 CASSLETGVTTAMNYNEQFF TGCGCCAGCAGCTTAGAAACAGGGGTAACCACCGCCATGAATTACAATGAGCAGTTCTTC
TRBJ2-7 14 NA many TRBV5-1 CASSLVSAPYEQYF TGCGCCAGCAGCTTGGTGTCGGCACCCTACGAGCAGTACTTC
TRBJ2-1 13 NA NA TRBV20-1 CTAITISYNEHFF TGCACTGCTATCACCATCTCCTACAATGAGCATTTCTTC
TRBJ1-1 12 TRBD1 few TRBV10-2 CATSQGAIEAFF TGCGCCACCTCGCAGGGGGCCATTGAAGCTTTCTTT
TRBJ1-1 17 TRBD1 many TRBV7-9 CASLGPPGQGLNTEAFF TGTGCCAGCTTGGGGCCACCGGGACAGGGGTTGAACACTGAAGCTTTCTTT
TRBJ2-7 16 TRBD1 many TRBV12-3/TRBV12-4 CASSRDLTGGSNEQYF TGTGCCAGCAGTCGTGATCTTACAGGGGGCTCCAACGAGCAGTACTTC
TRBJ2-1 14 NA many TRBV5-1 CASSLGGARNEQFF TGCGCCAGCAGCTTGGGGGGGGCGAGGAATGAGCAGTTCTTC
TRBJ2-3 14 NA few TRBV11-3 CASSFEEGADTQYF TGTGCCAGCAGCTTTGAAGAGGGGGCAGATACGCAGTATTTT
TRBJ1-1 13 TRBD1 many TRBV12-3/TRBV12-4 CASSRQGSTEAFF TGTGCCAGCAGCCGACAGGGCAGCACTGAAGCTTTCTTT
TRBJ1-1 11 NA many TRBV6-2/TRBV6-3 CASRGLAEAFF TGTGCCAGTCGGGGACTTGCTGAAGCTTTCTTT
TRBJ2-2 15 NA few TRBV11-1 CASSLRGVNTGELFF TGTGCCAGCAGCTTACGCGGGGTGAACACCGGGGAGCTGTTTTTT
TRBJ2-1 15 TRBD2 many TRBV7-9 CASSRAGAGVDEQFF TGTGCCAGCAGCCGAGCCGGAGCGGGAGTGGATGAGCAGTTCTTC
TRBJ2-1 12 NA NA TRBV30 CAWRELAFEQFF TGTGCCTGGAGAGAGCTAGCGTTTGAGCAGTTCTTC
TRBJ2-2 12 NA few TRBV6-2/TRBV6-3 CASSYNTGELFF TGTGCCAGCAGTTACAACACCGGGGAGCTGTTTTTT
TRBJ2-1 13 NA many TRBV28 CASSPPGIDEQFF TGTGCCAGCAGCCCCCCGGGGATCGATGAGCAGTTCTTC
TRBJ1-5 14 NA many TRBV6-1 CASSEVDSNQPQHF TGTGCCAGCAGTGAAGTGGACAGCAATCAGCCCCAGCATTTT
TRBJ1-1 14 NA many TRBV6-5 CASSSLAYTGIAFF TGTGCCAGCAGTTCTCTCGCTTACACAGGGATCGCTTTCTTT
TRBJ1-5 13 NA many TRBV20-1 CSARDLENQPQHF TGCAGTGCTAGAGATCTAGAGAATCAGCCCCAGCATTTT
TRBJ2-4 15 NA many TRBV2 CASSATSGRPNIQYF TGTGCCAGCAGCGCAACTTCGGGACGGCCTAACATTCAGTACTTC
TRBJ2-5 13 TRBD1 many TRBV28 CASSPGGWETQYF TGTGCCAGCAGTCCAGGGGGATGGGAGACCCAGTACTTC
TRBJ1-1 15 NA many TRBV5-1 CASSLHPDTNTEAFF TGCGCCAGCAGCCTCCACCCCGACACGAACACTGAAGCTTTCTTT
TRBJ2-1 13 TRBD2 NA TRBV3-1 CASSQEWRGGQFF TGTGCCAGCAGCCAAGAGTGGCGGGGGGGGCAGTTCTTC
TRBJ1-3 14 NA few TRBV19 CASSVDISGNTIYF TGTGCCAGTAGTGTGGACATCTCTGGAAACACCATATATTTT
TRBJ1-2 14 TRBD1 many TRBV20-1 CSASWTGQGDGYTF TGCAGTGCTAGCTGGACAGGGCAGGGGGATGGCTACACCTTC
TRBJ2-1 11 NA many TRBV5-1 CASTSTNEQFF TGCGCCAGCACCTCCACCAATGAGCAGTTCTTC